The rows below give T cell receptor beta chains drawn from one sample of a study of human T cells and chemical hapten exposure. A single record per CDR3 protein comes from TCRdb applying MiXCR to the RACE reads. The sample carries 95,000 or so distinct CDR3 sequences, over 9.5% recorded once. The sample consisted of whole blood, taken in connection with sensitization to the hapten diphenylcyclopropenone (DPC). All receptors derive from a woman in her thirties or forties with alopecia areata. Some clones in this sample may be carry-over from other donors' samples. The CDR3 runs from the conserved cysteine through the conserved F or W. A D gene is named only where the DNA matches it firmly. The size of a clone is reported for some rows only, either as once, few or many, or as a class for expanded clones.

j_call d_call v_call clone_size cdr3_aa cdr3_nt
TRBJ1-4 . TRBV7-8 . CASSLVVSGGAGEKLFF TGTGCCAGCAGCTTAGTGGTATCTGGGGGGGCTGGTGAAAAACTGTTTTTT
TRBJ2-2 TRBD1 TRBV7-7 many CASSRDRSNTGELFF TGTGCCAGCAGCCGGGACAGATCGAACACCGGGGAGCTGTTTTTT
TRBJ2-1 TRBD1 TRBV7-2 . CASSADPRGREQFF TGTGCCAGCAGCGCCGACCCCAGGGGGCGAGAGCAGTTCTTC
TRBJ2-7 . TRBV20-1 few CSVTRGTDPYEQYF TGCAGTGTCACACGGGGGACGGACCCCTACGAGCAGTACTTC
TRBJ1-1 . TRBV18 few CASSDGLNTEAFF TGTGCCAGCTCAGACGGCCTGAACACTGAAGCTTTCTTT
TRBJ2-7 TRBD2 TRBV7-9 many CASSRGLAGAQVYEQYF TGTGCCAGCAGCAGGGGACTAGCGGGAGCCCAGGTGTACGAGCAGTACTTC
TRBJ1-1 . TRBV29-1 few CSALHVTAVAEAFF TGCAGCGCCCTTCACGTGACAGCCGTGGCTGAAGCTTTCTTT
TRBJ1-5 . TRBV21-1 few CASSKGGTGVNQPQHF TGTGCCAGCAGCAAAGGAGGGACAGGGGTCAATCAGCCCCAGCATTTT
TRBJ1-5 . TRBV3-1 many CASSQELMVAHGSQPQHF TGTGCCAGCAGCCAAGAACTTATGGTGGCTCATGGGAGTCAGCCCCAGCATTTT
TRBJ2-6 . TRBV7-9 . CASRDGLSGANVLTF TGTGCCAGCCGGGACGGGCTCTCTGGGGCCAACGTCCTGACTTTC
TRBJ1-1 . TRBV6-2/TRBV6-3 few CASSYGAVGNTEAFF TGTGCCAGCAGTTACGGGGCGGTGGGGAACACTGAAGCTTTCTTT
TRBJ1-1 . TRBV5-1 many CASSVDGSRGNTEAFF TGCGCCAGCAGCGTGGACGGGAGCCGAGGGAACACTGAAGCTTTCTTT
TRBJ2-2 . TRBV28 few CASSGTLPAELFF TGTGCCAGCTCCGGGACTTTACCGGCGGAGCTGTTTTTT
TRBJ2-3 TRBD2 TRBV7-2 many CASSLTLRAGGRDTQYF TGTGCCAGCAGCTTAACGCTTAGGGCGGGGGGACGAGATACGCAGTATTTT
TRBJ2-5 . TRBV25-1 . CASSEPTGFQETQYF TGTGCCAGCAGTGAACCGACAGGTTTCCAAGAGACCCAGTACTTC